This is a list of T cell receptor beta chains from one sample in a study of beta chain features in type 1 diabetes. TCRdb's table, derived via immunoSEQ multiplex PCR, lists solely in-frame clones and lacks some. The profile shows more than 300,000 clones, about 12% of them singletons. Specimen: naive CD4+ T cells from blood. The receptors here all came from a woman aged 18-30 years with type 1 diabetes. CDR3s include the opening cysteine and the closing phenylalanine or tryptophan. D genes are given only for firm matches. The size entry is marked missing in some rows and otherwise reads once, few, many or a size class.

TGTGCCAGCAGGATGGGATGGGGAGGAGGGGACCAAGAGACCCAGTACTTC | CASRMGWGGGDQETQYF | once | TRBJ2-5 | TRBV2 | .
TGCGCCAGCAGTGACCCCGGGACTAGCGGGGGGAAAGAGCAGTTCTTC | CASSDPGTSGGKEQFF | . | TRBJ2-1 | TRBV10-2 | TRBD2
TGCGCCAGCAGCTTTCCAGGGGCGCGTGAAGCTTTCTTT | CASSFPGAREAFF | few | TRBJ1-1 | TRBV5-1 | .
TGCAGCGTTGAACAGGTCCCCGGTGGGACCGGGGAGCTGTTTTTT | CSVEQVPGGTGELFF | . | TRBJ2-2 | TRBV29-1 | .
TGTGCCAGCAGCCAAGCCCCGAGCTCTGGAAACACCATATATTTT | CASSQAPSSGNTIYF | . | TRBJ1-3 | TRBV14 | .
TGCGCCAGCAGCCAAGAGGGGCCAACCGGGCAAGAGACCCAGTACTTC | CASSQEGPTGQETQYF | few | TRBJ2-5 | TRBV4-3 | .
TGTGCCAGCAGCTCTCCGGGAGGCGGGCCATTACATGAGCAGTTCTTC | CASSSPGGGPLHEQFF | few | TRBJ2-1 | TRBV11-2 | TRBD2
TGTGCCAGCAGCGAAGGAGGCAGGGGTAATGAAAAACTGTTTTTT | CASSEGGRGNEKLFF | few | TRBJ1-4 | TRBV9 | .
TGTGCCAGCAGCTTAGATGCGGGGAGCACTGAAGCTTTCTTT | CASSLDAGSTEAFF | . | TRBJ1-1 | TRBV11-2 | .
TGTGCCAGCTCACCACGGGGGACAGGAGGCCCATCTGGCGAGCAGTACTTC | CASSPRGTGGPSGEQYF | . | TRBJ2-7 | TRBV18 | TRBD1
TGCGCCAGCAGCTTGGACAGAAACTATGGCTACACCTTC | CASSLDRNYGYTF | . | TRBJ1-2 | TRBV5-1 | .
TGTGCCAGCAGTGAAGGCAGGGCCCACTACGAGCAGTACTTC | CASSEGRAHYEQYF | few | TRBJ2-7 | TRBV2 | .
TGTGCCAGCTCACCAGGAGGACAGGAAGCCTACGAGCAGTACTTC | CASSPGGQEAYEQYF | few | TRBJ2-7 | TRBV18 | TRBD1
TGTGCCAGCAGTCGAACCGGTCAGCCCCAGCATTTT | CASSRTGQPQHF | few | TRBJ1-5 | TRBV2 | .
TGTGCCAGCAGCAACCAGGGGGGCCCCTCGCAGTATTTT | CASSNQGGPSQYF | few | TRBJ2-3 | TRBV9 | .